This T cell receptor beta chain was recorded in a study of radiotherapy plus CTLA-4 blockade in lung cancer. About the research overall: Across the patients, objective responses occurred in more than 15%, and disease control in approximately 30%.

J lost 2 bases, V lost 6 bases, and 10 bases had no gene match. This CDR3 has 16 residues. CDR1 is MNHNY and CDR2 is SVGAGI in the germline V gene (reference sequence). Note on this clone: Its antigen is currently unknown.

The repertoire was sequenced with immunoSEQ multiplex PCR; TCRdb's copy has only in-frame clones and lacks some. The sample lists approximately 28,000 clones, around 80% occurring once. Points from the study as a whole: After treatment with radiotherapy plus ipilimumab, TCR clones that came from the tumor expanded in blood.

Chemo-refractory metastatic non-small-cell lung cancer patients were treated with focal radiation plus CTLA-4 blockade with ipilimumab. The sample in question was peripheral blood, obtained from a patient treated with radiotherapy plus ipilimumab. The chain has TRBV6-6 and TRBJ1-3; 7 bases match TRBD1. The receptor was isolated from a human donor with non-small cell lung cancer that progressed on radiotherapy plus ipilimumab. CDR3 sequence reads: CASSPRGQGAGNTIYF. The CDR3 DNA sequence: TGTGCCAGCAGCCCCCGTGGGCAGGGGGCTGGAAACACCATATATTTT.